The clone carrying this T cell receptor beta chain came up a few times. Its antigen is not identified. The data were taken from a study of beta chain features in type 1 diabetes. Study-wide findings and caveats: Researchers cautioned that cDNA sequencing could over-represent cells with high TCR expression. In all four CD4+ subsets, TCRB CDR3 length was significantly, moderately reduced in type 1 diabetes. Among patients, naive, central memory and Treg TCRB repertoires appeared more similar than among healthy donors.

Only one heparinised blood draw was taken per donor, and its volume averaged about 120 mL. Germline V lookup: CDR1 SGDLS, CDR2 YYNGEE. The CDR3 spans 16 residues. Trimming removed 4 bases from V and 4 bases from J; junction bases left unmatched: 8. cDNA synthesis used the whole RNA isolate, giving expressed TCRB sequences. Profiled with immunoSEQ multiplex PCR; TCRdb holds only in-frame clones, not every one. Of 400,000 to 500,000 clones in the sample, approximately 13% were seen once. Sequencing used naive CD4+ T cells from blood. This TCR was recovered from a young man in good health. The genes are TRBV9 and TRBJ1-5, with 10 bases fitting TRBD1. The CDR3 DNA is TGTGCCAGCAGCCCGGGACAGGGGTTTAGTAATCAGCCCCAGCATTTT. It encodes CASSPGQGFSNQPQHF.